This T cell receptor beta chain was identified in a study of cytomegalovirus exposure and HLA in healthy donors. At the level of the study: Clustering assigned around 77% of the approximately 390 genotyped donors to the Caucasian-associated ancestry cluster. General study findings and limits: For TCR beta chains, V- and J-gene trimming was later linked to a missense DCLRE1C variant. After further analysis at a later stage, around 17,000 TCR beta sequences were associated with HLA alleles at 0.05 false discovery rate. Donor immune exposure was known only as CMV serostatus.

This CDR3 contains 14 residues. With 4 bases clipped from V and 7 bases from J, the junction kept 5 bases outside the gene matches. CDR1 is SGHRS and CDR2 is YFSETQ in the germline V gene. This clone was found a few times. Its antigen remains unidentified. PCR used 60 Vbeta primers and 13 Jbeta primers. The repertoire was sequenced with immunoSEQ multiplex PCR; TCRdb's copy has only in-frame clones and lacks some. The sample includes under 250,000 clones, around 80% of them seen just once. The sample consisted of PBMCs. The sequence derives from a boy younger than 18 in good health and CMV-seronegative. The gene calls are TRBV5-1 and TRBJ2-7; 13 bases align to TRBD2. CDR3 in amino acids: CASSPTSGRGEQYF. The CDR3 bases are TGCGCCAGCAGCCCAACTAGCGGGAGGGGGGAGCAGTACTTC.